The clone carrying this T cell receptor beta chain was detected a few times. Sequenced by immunoSEQ multiplex PCR; TCRdb stores in-frame clones only, minus some. The repertoire consists of about 38,000 clones, with around 92% occurring once and the leading ten covering about 12%. The CDR3 spans 16 residues. Trimming removed 6 bases at V and 3 bases at J, with 19 bases between. CDR1 is LNHDA and CDR2 is SQIVND in the germline V gene (reference sequence). The data were taken from a study of T cell changes during pregnancy in multiple sclerosis. V usage is TRBV19 and J usage is TRBJ2-3; D is possibly TRBD1 (6 bases). Sequenced here: CD8+ T cells from peripheral blood mononuclear cells, sampled after pregnancy. The receptor was isolated from a female donor with multiple sclerosis, enrolled in a pregnancy study. The CDR3 loop is CASRRRGEGTTDTQYF. CDR3 bases: TGTGCCAGTAGGAGGCGAGGAGAGGGGACAACAGATACGCAGTATTTT. Looking up the rest from reference TRBV19 and TRBJ2-3 gives the full variable domain: DGGITQSPKYLFRKEGQNVTLSCEQNLNHDAMYWYRQDPGQGLRLIYYSQIVNDFQKGDIAEGYSVSREKKESFPLTVTSAQKNPTAFYLCASRRRGEGTTDTQYFGPGTRLTVL.